A single sample is the source of the 15 T cell receptor beta chains below, sequenced in a study of blood T cells in healthy people across ages. The use of a sample-barcoded 5' primer and a J-beta primer mix characterized a second PCR of roughly 7 to 11 cycles. From the 5' RACE reads, TCRdb called clonotypes with MiXCR, one entry per CDR3 protein. The sample includes around 1,800,000 distinct CDR3 sequences, approximately 39% seen only once; the top ten take about 21%. Sample: blood. The receptors shown here come from a human donor in good health.

The J gene is TRBJ2-7, the V gene TRBV7-8; TRBD1 is a possible D gene (5 bases). The CDR3 loop spans 15 amino acids. The germline V gene has CDR1 SGHVS and CDR2 FQNEAQ. V was pared by 5 bases and J by 7 bases, with 21 bases between. Here the CDR3 DNA reads TGTGCCAGCAGCCCCCTAGTGGGGCAGGTCGAGGAGCAGTACTTC. Residues: CASSPLVGQVEEQYF.

The rearrangement links TRBV20-1 to TRBJ2-7, with D hard to call. In germline, CDR1 is DFQATT, CDR2 SNEGSKA (reference sequence). CDR3 size: 12 residues. V was cut by 0 bases and J by 0 bases, with 3 bases left in between. The CDR3 nucleotides read TGCAGTGCTAGAGACAACTCCTACGAGCAGTACTTC. Its translation: CSARDNSYEQYF.

This clonotype was counted a few times. This chain joins TRBV29-1 and TRBJ1-2; D unclear. V gave up 3 bases and J gave up 1 base, with 15 bases separating them. Per germline, CDR1 SQVTM and CDR2 ANQGSEA. The CDR3 runs to 15 residues. CDR3 in amino acids: CSVESGQKDNYGYTF. CDR3 coding DNA: TGCAGCGTTGAGTCGGGTCAGAAAGATAACTATGGCTACACCTTC.

The gene calls are TRBV20-1 and TRBJ2-1, with D possibly TRBD1 on 5 matching bases. Trimming cost V 6 bases and J 7 bases, with 16 bases left between them. Germline V lookup: CDR1 DFQATT, CDR2 SNEGSKA (reference sequence). The CDR3 totals 13 residues. The CDR3 DNA is TGCAGTGCCCCGGGCAGGGAAGAAAATGAGCAGTTCTTC. Encoded protein: CSAPGREENEQFF.

The rearrangement joins TRBV7-9 to TRBJ2-5; 8 bases map to TRBD1. Trimming removed 1 base from V and 5 bases from J; junction bases left unmatched: 6. The CDR3 sequence is 15 residues long. Germline V gene data show CDR1 as SEHNR and CDR2 as FQNEAQ (reference sequence). The CDR3 DNA sequence: TGTGCCAGCAGCTTAGTGACAGGGGCCGGGGAGACCCAGTACTTC. Residues: CASSLVTGAGETQYF. Full variable domain (remainder filled in from reference TRBV7-9 and TRBJ2-5): DTGVSQNPRHKITKRGQNVTFRCDPISEHNRLYWYRQTLGQGPEFLTYFQNEAQLEKSRLLSDRFSAERPKGSFSTLEIQRTEQGDSAMYLCASSLVTGAGETQYFGPGTRLLVL.

This clonotype was observed a handful of times. The chain couples TRBV5-5 to TRBJ2-2; D not resolved. V was shortened by 0 bases and J by 7 bases, with 7 bases between the two germline ends. Looked up from germline, CDR1 is SGHKS and CDR2 is YYEKEE (reference sequence). The CDR3 loop spans 13 amino acids. The CDR3, as DNA: TGTGCCAGCAGCTTGGAAGGAAACGGGGAGCTGTTTTTT. Translation: CASSLEGNGELFF.

This clonotype was observed a handful of times. The V gene is TRBV5-1, the J gene TRBJ2-3, with a tentative D call TRBD2 (6 bases). Trimming shortened V by 2 bases and J by 6 bases, and 16 bases separated the two germline ends. CDR3 length: 15 residues. CDR1 is SGHRS, CDR2 YFSETQ, per germline. CDR3 region: CASSLQFRGTDTQYF. CDR3 in DNA: TGCGCCAGCAGCTTACAATTCCGCGGGACGGATACGCAGTATTTT. Combining the CDR3 with reference TRBV5-1 and TRBJ2-3 gives the whole variable domain KAGVTQTPRYLIKTRGQQVTLSCSPISGHRSVSWYQQTPGQGLQFLFEYFSETQRNKGNFPGRFSGRQFSNSRSEMNVSTLELGDSALYLCASSLQFRGTDTQYFGPGTRLTVL.

The chain links TRBV6-6 to TRBJ1-2, with D unresolved. The CDR3 consists of 13 residues. Germline V gene sequence: CDR1 MNHNY, CDR2 SVGAGI (reference sequence). V lost 6 bases and J lost 8, with 16 bases in between. The CDR3 nucleotides read TGTGCCAGCAGCTTACGGAGTCCCGGGGGCTACACCTTC. Its translation is CASSLRSPGGYTF.

The chain couples TRBV7-2 to TRBJ2-5, with unresolved D. V lost 4 bases to trimming and J lost 5 bases, with 14 bases between them. The CDR3 consists of 14 residues. Germline V CDR1 and CDR2: SGHTA, FQGNSA. For the CDR3, the DNA is TGTGCCAGCAGCTCCTTTAATTCCGCGGAGACCCAGTACTTC. It translates to CASSSFNSAETQYF.

This rearrangement joins TRBV6-2 or TRBV6-3 to TRBJ1-2; D unresolved. The CDR3 extends over 16 amino acids. Between the trimmed V and J ends, which lost 1 base and 4 bases, there was a span of 16 bases. The germline V gene has CDR1 MNHEY and CDR2 SVGEGT. CDR3 sequence reads: CASSYFRSVSSYGYTF. As DNA, the CDR3 is TGTGCCAGCAGTTACTTCAGAAGTGTATCTTCCTATGGCTACACCTTC.

The chain combines TRBV9 with TRBJ2-1; 8 bases map to TRBD2. The CDR3 loop spans 19 amino acids. Germline V CDR1 and CDR2: SGDLS, YYNGEE. The ends lost 3 bases at V and 0 bases at J; junction bases unmatched: 14. The CDR3 coding sequence is TGTGCCAGCAGCGGAGCCCCCCTTAGCGGGGCGAGCTCCTACAATGAGCAGTTCTTC. This gives the protein CASSGAPLSGASSYNEQFF. Complete variable domain (other parts from reference TRBV9 and TRBJ2-1): DSGVTQTPKHLITATGQRVTLRCSPRSGDLSVYWYQQSLDQGLQFLIQYYNGEERAKGNILERFSAQQFPDLHSELNLSSLELGDSALYFCASSGAPLSGASSYNEQFFGPGTRLTVL.

Worth noting for this clonotype: The junction differs from germline at one of its ends, possibly a read error. The rearrangement uses TRBV5-5 and TRBJ2-3, with D unresolved. There are 16 residues in the CDR3. Germline lookup yields CDR1 SGHKS and CDR2 YYEKEE (reference sequence). The CDR3 is CAGSLSSGSLLDTQYF. Here the CDR3 DNA reads TGTGCCGGCAGCTTGTCTAGTGGCTCGTTACTAGATACGCAGTATTTT.

There are a few counts of this clonotype. This chain joins TRBV6-2 or TRBV6-3 and TRBJ1-5, with 8 bases lining up with TRBD1. CDR1 and CDR2 from the germline V gene are MNHEY and SVGEGT. J was trimmed by 5 bases and V by 5 bases; bases with no gene match: 8. CDR3 size: 15 residues. The CDR3 sequence is CASSRPGQGDQPQHF. The DNA for the CDR3 is TGTGCCAGCAGTCGGCCCGGACAGGGTGATCAGCCCCAGCATTTT.

As DNA, the CDR3 is TGCGCCAGCAGCTTGGCCTGGACAGCCCCAACCTACGAGCAGTACTTC. Amino acids: CASSLAWTAPTYEQYF. The rearrangement uses TRBV5-1 and TRBJ2-7; D possibly corresponds to TRBD1 (6 bases). This CDR3 is 16 amino acids long. Deletions cut 0 bases from V and 2 bases from J, with 15 bases between. Per germline, CDR1 SGHRS and CDR2 YFSETQ. Using reference TRBV5-1 and TRBJ2-7 for the parts outside the CDR3, the full variable domain is KAGVTQTPRYLIKTRGQQVTLSCSPISGHRSVSWYQQTPGQGLQFLFEYFSETQRNKGNFPGRFSGRQFSNSRSEMNVSTLELGDSALYLCASSLAWTAPTYEQYFGPGTRLTVT.

The chain uses TRBV28 and TRBJ1-6, with 8 positions matching TRBD1. This CDR3 contains 13 residues. With 7 bases clipped from V and 5 bases from J, the junction kept 1 base outside the gene matches. Germline loops: CDR1 MDHEN, CDR2 SYDVKM. The CDR3 region is CASTTGDNSPLHF. CDR3 bases: TGTGCCAGCACGACAGGGGATAATTCACCCCTCCACTTT.